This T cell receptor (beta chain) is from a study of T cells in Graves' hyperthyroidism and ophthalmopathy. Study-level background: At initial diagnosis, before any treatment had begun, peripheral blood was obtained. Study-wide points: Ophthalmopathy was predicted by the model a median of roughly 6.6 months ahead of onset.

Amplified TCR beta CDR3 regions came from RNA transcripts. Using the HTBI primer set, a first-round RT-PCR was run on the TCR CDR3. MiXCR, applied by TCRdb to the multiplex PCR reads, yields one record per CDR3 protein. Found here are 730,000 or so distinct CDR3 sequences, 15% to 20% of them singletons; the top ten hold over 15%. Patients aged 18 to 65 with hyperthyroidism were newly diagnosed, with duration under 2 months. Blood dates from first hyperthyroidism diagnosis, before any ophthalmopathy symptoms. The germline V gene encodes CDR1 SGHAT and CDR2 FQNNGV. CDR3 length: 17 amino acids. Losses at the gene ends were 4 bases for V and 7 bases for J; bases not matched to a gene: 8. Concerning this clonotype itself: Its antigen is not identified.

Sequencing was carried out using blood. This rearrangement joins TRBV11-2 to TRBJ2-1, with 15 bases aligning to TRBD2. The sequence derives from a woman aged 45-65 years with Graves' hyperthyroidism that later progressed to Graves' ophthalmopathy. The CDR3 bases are TGTGCCAGCAGCTCACGTGGGGGACTAGCGGGGGGTAATGAGCAGTTCTTC. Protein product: CASSSRGGLAGGNEQFF.